The T cell receptor (beta chain) described here comes from a study of shared clonotypes between healthy human individuals. Turning to the study itself: The cohort had two women and a few men, ages 18 to 49.

Repertoires were generated with immunoSEQ multiplex PCR, while TCRdb's copy carries only in-frame clones and drops some. The table records roughly 1.4 million clones, 98% to 99% of them present only once. This CDR3 is built from 15 residues. The V end lost 1 base, the J end lost 4 bases, and 14 bases lay between the germline ends. Germline values: CDR1 MDHEN, CDR2 SYDVKM. This receptor was identified in a man aged 30 to 45 in good health. This rearrangement joins TRBV28 to TRBJ2-7; TRBD1 is a possible D gene (6 bases). Sequencing was carried out using naive CD4+ T cells sorted from blood. Subset indicated: CD45RA+ positively selected. CDR3 in DNA: TGTGCCAGCAGTTTATATTCCCGGACAGAATACGAGCAGTACTTC. Amino acids: CASSLYSRTEYEQYF. The complete variable domain, with remaining parts taken from reference TRBV28 and TRBJ2-7, reads DVKVTQSSRYLVKRTGEKVFLECVQDMDHENMFWYRQDPGLGLRLIYFSYDVKMKEKGDIPEGYSVSREKKERFSLILESASTNQTSMYLCASSLYSRTEYEQYFGPGTRLTVT.